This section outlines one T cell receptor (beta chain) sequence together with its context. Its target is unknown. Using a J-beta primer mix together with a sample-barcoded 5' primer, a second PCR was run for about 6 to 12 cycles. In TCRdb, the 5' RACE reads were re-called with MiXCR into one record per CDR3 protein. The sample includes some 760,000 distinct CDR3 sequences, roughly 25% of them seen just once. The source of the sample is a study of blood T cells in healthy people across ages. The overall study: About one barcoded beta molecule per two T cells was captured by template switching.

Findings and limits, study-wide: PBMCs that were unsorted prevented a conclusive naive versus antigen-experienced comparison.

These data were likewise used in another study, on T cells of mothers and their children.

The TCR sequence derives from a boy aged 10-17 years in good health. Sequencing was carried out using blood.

The CDR3 nucleotides read TGTGCCAGCAGTAAGGGGGCTGGGACACCCAGCGGGGAGCTGTTTTTT. The encoded protein is CASSKGAGTPSGELFF. The chain joins TRBV3-1 to TRBJ2-2, with 7 bases aligning to TRBD1. V shed 6 bases and J 7 bases; nucleotides not matched to a gene: 14. Germline loops: CDR1 LGHDT, CDR2 YNNKEL (reference sequence). The CDR3 extends over 16 amino acids. Using reference TRBV3-1 and TRBJ2-2 for the parts outside the CDR3, the full variable domain is DTAVSQTPKYLVTQMGNDKSIKCEQNLGHDTMYWYKQDSKKFLKIMFSYNNKELIINETVPNRFSPKSPDKAHLNLHINSLELGDSAVYFCASSKGAGTPSGELFFGEGSRLTVL.